A selection of T cell receptor beta chains follows, all from one sample in a study of siplizumab effects on memory and regulatory T cells. Their recognized antigens are unknown. TCRdb keeps only in-frame clones here, not all; method: immunoSEQ multiplex PCR. Of around 4,000 clones detected, 45% to 55% appear once; the ten largest clones hold around 4%. Specimen: CFSE-low (dividing) CD4+ T cells sorted from an allogeneic mixed lymphocyte reaction. The receptors stem from a human donor in good health; the cells came from an allogeneic mixed lymphocyte reaction. Some clones in this sample may be carry-over from other donors' samples. Each CDR3 is given with its conserved first and last residue. D genes are given only for firm matches. The listing skips clone size in some rows; elsewhere it reads once, few, many or a size class.

V,J,size,D,DNA,CDR3
TRBV18,TRBJ2-3,NA,NA,TGTGCCAGCTCACCACAGGGGACACTTAGCACAGATACGCAGTATTTT,CASSPQGTLSTDTQYF
TRBV6-1,TRBJ1-2,NA,NA,TGTGCCAGCAGAGAAACGACAGGTCCCGGCTACACCTTC,CASRETTGPGYTF
TRBV6-4,TRBJ2-3,few,NA,TGTGCCAGCTCCCGGGACTCGGCGGAGGCTGGTACGCAGTATTTT,CASSRDSAEAGTQYF
TRBV30,TRBJ2-1,NA,NA,TGTGCCTGGGCCAGGGGACTTAGCAGTCGCGAGCAGTTCTTC,CAWARGLSSREQFF
TRBV6-1,TRBJ1-1,NA,NA,TGTGCCAGCAAAAGGACAGCTGACACTGAAGCTTTCTTT,CASKRTADTEAFF
TRBV13,TRBJ2-1,NA,NA,TGTGCCAGCAGCGCCCGTAGGGTCTACTACAATGAGCAGTTCTTC,CASSARRVYYNEQFF
TRBV7-9,TRBJ2-5,NA,TRBD2,TGTGCCAGCAGCAGTAGCGGGAGAGAGACCCAGTACTTC,CASSSSGRETQYF
TRBV6-5,TRBJ1-5,NA,NA,TGTGCCAGCAGCCGCGATGGGGGCGGCAATCAGCCCCAGCATTTT,CASSRDGGGNQPQHF
TRBV5-6,TRBJ2-5,NA,TRBD2,TGTGCCAGCAGGACTTTCGGGGGGGAAGGCGGAGAGACCCAGTACTTC,CASRTFGGEGGETQYF
TRBV19,TRBJ2-3,NA,NA,TGTGCCAGTAGTATAGCACAGTTGGGTACAGATACGCAGTATTTT,CASSIAQLGTDTQYF
TRBV11-1,TRBJ1-2,NA,NA,TGTGCCAGCAGCTTAGCTGGACACTTTGGCTACACCTTC,CASSLAGHFGYTF
TRBV6-5,TRBJ2-1,NA,NA,TGTGCCAGCAGTTACCGTGCGACAGGAACCCACAATGAGCAGTTCTTC,CASSYRATGTHNEQFF
TRBV4-1,TRBJ2-5,NA,TRBD2,TGCGCCAGCAGCCTCCGGACTAGCGTAGGAGAGACCCAGTACTTC,CASSLRTSVGETQYF
TRBV18,TRBJ2-7,NA,TRBD1,TGTGCCAGCTCACCCGGGACAGCCTACGAGCAGTACTTC,CASSPGTAYEQYF
TRBV9,TRBJ1-4,NA,NA,TGTGCCAGCAGCCTTGAAAAACTGTTTTTT,CASSLEKLFF
TRBV19,TRBJ2-7,few,NA,TGTGCCAGTAGCCGGGATCCAGCCGTCCCTTACGAGCAGTACTTC,CASSRDPAVPYEQYF
TRBV6-1,TRBJ2-3,NA,NA,TGTGCCAGCACCTTCTATGTTAGCACAGATACGCAGTATTTT,CASTFYVSTDTQYF
TRBV6-1,TRBJ2-1,NA,TRBD2,TGTGCCAGCAGCCTACTAGCGGGAGCCTACAATGAGCAGTTCTTC,CASSLLAGAYNEQFF
TRBV7-9,TRBJ1-2,medium-sized,TRBD1,TGTGCCAGCACCCCCAGCGGGACAGGGGGCTATGGCTACACCTTC,CASTPSGTGGYGYTF
TRBV29-1,TRBJ1-1,few,NA,TGCAGCGTTGAAGTTCGGGGGTTGAACACTGAAGCTTTCTTT,CSVEVRGLNTEAFF
TRBV2,TRBJ1-3,NA,NA,TGTGCCAGCAGTTCCAGGGGATATGGAAACACCATATATTTT,CASSSRGYGNTIYF
TRBV12-5,TRBJ1-1,few,NA,TGTGCTAGTGGTCCCGAGCCAAACACTGAAGCTTTCTTT,CASGPEPNTEAFF
TRBV29-1,TRBJ1-1,NA,TRBD1,TGCAGCGTAGTGCGACAGGGGGTAATGAACACTGAAGCTTTCTTT,CSVVRQGVMNTEAFF
TRBV19,TRBJ2-2,few,TRBD2,TGTGCCAGTAGTCCACGAACTAGCGGACGTACCGGGGAGCTGTTTTTT,CASSPRTSGRTGELFF
TRBV10-3,TRBJ2-7,once,TRBD1,TGTGCCACCGTAAGCACAGGGGACGAGCAGTACTTC,CATVSTGDEQYF
TRBV5-4,TRBJ2-1,NA,NA,TGTGCCAGCAGCCAGGGACTCCCGTCTTTCAATGAGCAGTTCTTC,CASSQGLPSFNEQFF
TRBV6-6,TRBJ1-1,few,NA,TGTGCCAGCAACGCCCAGCCGGGGATTGGTACTGAAGCTTTCTTT,CASNAQPGIGTEAFF
TRBV25-1,TRBJ1-1,NA,TRBD1,TGTGCCAGCAGTATGACAGGGGGAATCACTGAAGCTTTCTTT,CASSMTGGITEAFF
TRBV6-5,TRBJ1-3,NA,TRBD1,TGTGCCAGCAGGGAGACAGGGGGTTCTGGAAACACCATATATTTT,CASRETGGSGNTIYF
TRBV5-5,TRBJ2-1,NA,NA,TGTGCCAGCAGCTTGTTTCCATTATCGAATGAGCAGTTCTTC,CASSLFPLSNEQFF
TRBV2,TRBJ1-4,NA,NA,TGTGCCAGCAGTGAAGGATGGACAGCTAATGAAAAACTGTTTTTT,CASSEGWTANEKLFF
TRBV29-1,TRBJ2-6,NA,NA,TGCAGCGCTCGAGTAAGCTCTGGGGCCAACGTCCTGACTTTC,CSARVSSGANVLTF
TRBV19,TRBJ1-5,NA,NA,TGTGCCAGTAATATCAGGGATTATAGCAATCAGCCCCAGCATTTT,CASNIRDYSNQPQHF
TRBV7-9,TRBJ1-4,once,NA,TGTGCCAGCAGCCGCAGGGCGACTAATGAAAAACTGTTTTTT,CASSRRATNEKLFF
TRBV6-5,TRBJ1-2,few,NA,TGTGCCAGCAGTTACTCCTTACGGATTAACTATGGCTACACCTTC,CASSYSLRINYGYTF
TRBV5-1,TRBJ2-4,NA,NA,TGCGCCAGCAGCTTGGGACTCCAAAACATTCAGTACTTC,CASSLGLQNIQYF
TRBV7-9,TRBJ1-5,NA,NA,TGTGCCAGCAGCTTAGGGGGGTCCGGCAATCAGCCCCAGCATTTT,CASSLGGSGNQPQHF
TRBV15,TRBJ1-5,NA,NA,TGTGCCACCAGCAGAGATCCGATTGGGGTAAATCAGCCCCAGCATTTT,CATSRDPIGVNQPQHF
TRBV19,TRBJ1-4,NA,NA,TGTGCCAGTAGTATAATGTCTCGGGGCCAGAATGAAAAACTGTTTTTT,CASSIMSRGQNEKLFF
TRBV19,TRBJ2-7,NA,TRBD2,TGTGCCAGTAGTATACGGGAGGCCTCTTTCGCCTACGAGCAGTACTTC,CASSIREASFAYEQYF
TRBV4-3,TRBJ1-2,NA,NA,TGCGCCAGCAGCCAAGCCCAAGACCCGATTTATGGCTACACCTTC,CASSQAQDPIYGYTF